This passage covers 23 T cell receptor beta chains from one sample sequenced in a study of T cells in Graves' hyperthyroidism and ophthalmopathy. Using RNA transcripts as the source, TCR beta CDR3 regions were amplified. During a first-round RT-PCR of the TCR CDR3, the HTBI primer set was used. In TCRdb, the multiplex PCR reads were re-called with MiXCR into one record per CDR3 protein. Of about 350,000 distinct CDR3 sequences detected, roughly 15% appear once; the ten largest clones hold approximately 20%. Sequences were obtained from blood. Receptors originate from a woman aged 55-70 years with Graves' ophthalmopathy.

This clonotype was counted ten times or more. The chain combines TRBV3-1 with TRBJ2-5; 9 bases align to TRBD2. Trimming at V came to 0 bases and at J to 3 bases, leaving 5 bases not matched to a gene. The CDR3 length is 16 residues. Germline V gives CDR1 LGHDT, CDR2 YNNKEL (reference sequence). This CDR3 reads CASSQDRVAGEETQYF. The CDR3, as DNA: TGTGCCAGCAGCCAAGATCGCGTAGCGGGAGAAGAGACCCAGTACTTC.

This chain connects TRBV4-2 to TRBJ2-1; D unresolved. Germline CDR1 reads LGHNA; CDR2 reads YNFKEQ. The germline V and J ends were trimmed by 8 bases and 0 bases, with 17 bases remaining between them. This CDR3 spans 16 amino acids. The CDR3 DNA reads TGTGCCAGCGAGGCTTCCGACGCGAGCTCCTACAATGAGCAGTTCTTC. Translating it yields CASEASDASSYNEQFF.

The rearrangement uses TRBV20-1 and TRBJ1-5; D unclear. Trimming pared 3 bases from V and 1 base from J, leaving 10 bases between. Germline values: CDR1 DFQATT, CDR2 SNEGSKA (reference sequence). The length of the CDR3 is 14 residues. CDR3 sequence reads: CSASDHRSNQPQHF. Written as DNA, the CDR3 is TGCAGTGCTAGTGACCATCGGAGCAATCAGCCCCAGCATTTT.

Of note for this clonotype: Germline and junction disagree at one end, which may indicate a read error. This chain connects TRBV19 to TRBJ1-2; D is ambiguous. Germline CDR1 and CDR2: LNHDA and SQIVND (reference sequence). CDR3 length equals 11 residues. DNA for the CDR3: TGTGCCAGTAGGATAGCTGATGGCTACACCTTC. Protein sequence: CASRIADGYTF.

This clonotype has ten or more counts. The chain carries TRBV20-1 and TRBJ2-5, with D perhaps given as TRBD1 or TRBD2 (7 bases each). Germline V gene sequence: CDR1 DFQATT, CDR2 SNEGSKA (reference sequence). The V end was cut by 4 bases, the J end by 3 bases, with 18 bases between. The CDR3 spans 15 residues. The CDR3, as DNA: TGCAGTGCTAAGGGGGGGGGTGGGACAGAAGAGACCCAGTACTTC. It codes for CSAKGGGGTEETQYF.

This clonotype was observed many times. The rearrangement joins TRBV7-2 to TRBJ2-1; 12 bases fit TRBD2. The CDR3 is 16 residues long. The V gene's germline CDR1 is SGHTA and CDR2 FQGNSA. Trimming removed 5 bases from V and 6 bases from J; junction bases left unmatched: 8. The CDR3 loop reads CASSPQALAGGNEQFF. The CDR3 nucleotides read TGTGCCAGCAGCCCGCAGGCACTAGCGGGGGGCAATGAGCAGTTCTTC.

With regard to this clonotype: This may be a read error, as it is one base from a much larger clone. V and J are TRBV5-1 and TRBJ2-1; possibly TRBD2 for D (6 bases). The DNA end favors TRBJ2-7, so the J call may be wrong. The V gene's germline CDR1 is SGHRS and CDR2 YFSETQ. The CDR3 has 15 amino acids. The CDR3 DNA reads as TGCGCCAGCAGCTGGCGGGACTTCTCCTACAATGAGCAGTACTTC. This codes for CASSWRDFSYNEQYF.

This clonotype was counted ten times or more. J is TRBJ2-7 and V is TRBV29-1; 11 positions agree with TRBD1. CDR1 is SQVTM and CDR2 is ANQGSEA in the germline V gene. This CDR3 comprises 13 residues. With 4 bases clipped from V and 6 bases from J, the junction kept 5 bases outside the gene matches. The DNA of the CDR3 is TGCAGCGTTGGGACAGGGGGCGGGCTCGAGCAGTACTTC. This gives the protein CSVGTGGGLEQYF.

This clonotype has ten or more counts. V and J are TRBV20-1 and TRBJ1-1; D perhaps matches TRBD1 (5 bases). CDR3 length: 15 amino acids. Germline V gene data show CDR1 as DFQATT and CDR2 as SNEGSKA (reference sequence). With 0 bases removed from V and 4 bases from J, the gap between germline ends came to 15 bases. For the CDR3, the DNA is TGCAGTGCTAGAGATTATCGGGGGAAGGGCACTGAAGCTTTCTTT. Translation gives CSARDYRGKGTEAFF.

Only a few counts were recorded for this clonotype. CDR3 in DNA: TGTGCCAGCAGCCATGGGACTAGCGGGAGAGGCTCCTACGAGCAGTACTTC. It is translated as CASSHGTSGRGSYEQYF. The chain links TRBV7-9 to TRBJ2-7, with 14 bases that match TRBD2. CDR1 is SEHNR and CDR2 is FQNEAQ in the germline V gene (reference sequence). This CDR3 is 17 amino acids long. The J segment lost 0 bases and the V segment lost 5 bases, leaving 6 bases of the junction unmatched.

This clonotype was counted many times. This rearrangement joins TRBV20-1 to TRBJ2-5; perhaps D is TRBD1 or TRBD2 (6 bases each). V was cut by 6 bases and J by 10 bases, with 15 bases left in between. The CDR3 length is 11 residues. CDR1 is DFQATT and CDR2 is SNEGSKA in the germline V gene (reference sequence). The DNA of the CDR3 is TGCAGTGCGGACGGGGGCGGTAGCCAGTACTTC. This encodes CSADGGGSQYF.

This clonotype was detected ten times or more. The CDR3 loop is CSAKGAGNTIYF. CDR3 coding DNA: TGCAGTGCTAAGGGTGCCGGAAACACCATATATTTT. The V and J genes are TRBV20-1 and TRBJ1-3; D uncertain. Germline V gene sequence: CDR1 DFQATT, CDR2 SNEGSKA (reference sequence). V lost 4 bases and J 4 bases, leaving 8 bases between the germline ends. This CDR3 has 12 residues.

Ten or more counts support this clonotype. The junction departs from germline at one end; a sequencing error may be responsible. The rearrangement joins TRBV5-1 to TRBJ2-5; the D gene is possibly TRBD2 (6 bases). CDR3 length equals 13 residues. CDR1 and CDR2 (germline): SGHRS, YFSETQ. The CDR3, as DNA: TGTGCCAGCAGTCTAACGGGAGAAGAGACCCAGTACTTC. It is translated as CASSLTGEETQYF.

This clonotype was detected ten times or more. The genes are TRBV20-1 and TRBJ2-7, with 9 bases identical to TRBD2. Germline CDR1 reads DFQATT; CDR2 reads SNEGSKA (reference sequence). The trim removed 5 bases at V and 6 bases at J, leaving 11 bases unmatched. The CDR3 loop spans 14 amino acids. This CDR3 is CSAPLAGVRSEQYF. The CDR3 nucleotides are TGCAGTGCTCCTTTAGCGGGAGTCCGTAGCGAGCAGTACTTC.

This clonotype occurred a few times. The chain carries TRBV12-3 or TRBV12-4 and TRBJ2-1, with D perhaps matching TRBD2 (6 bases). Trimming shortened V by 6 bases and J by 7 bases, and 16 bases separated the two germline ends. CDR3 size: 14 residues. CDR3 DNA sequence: TGTGCCAGCAGCTTACGACTAGTATCGAATGAGCAGTTCTTC. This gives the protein CASSLRLVSNEQFF.

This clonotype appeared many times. Here the CDR3 reads CASTLRLAVPLEQYF. In nucleotides, the CDR3 is TGTGCCAGCACTCTGAGGCTAGCGGTGCCCCTCGAGCAGTACTTC. V and J are TRBV2 and TRBJ2-7; TRBD2 matches 7 bases. This CDR3 region has 15 residues. Unmatched junction bases numbered 15, after V lost 7 bases and J lost 6 bases. Looked up from germline, CDR1 is SNHLY and CDR2 is FYNNEI.

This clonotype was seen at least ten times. The CDR3 sequence: CASSEGQGAPYEQYF. The DNA for the CDR3 is TGTGCCAGCAGTGAGGGACAGGGGGCGCCGTACGAGCAGTACTTC. The rearrangement uses TRBV2 and TRBJ2-7; 12 bases are a match to TRBD1. Trimming took 3 bases from V and 4 from J; bases not matched to a gene: 4. The CDR3 covers 15 residues. CDR1 SNHLY and CDR2 FYNNEI come from the germline V gene.

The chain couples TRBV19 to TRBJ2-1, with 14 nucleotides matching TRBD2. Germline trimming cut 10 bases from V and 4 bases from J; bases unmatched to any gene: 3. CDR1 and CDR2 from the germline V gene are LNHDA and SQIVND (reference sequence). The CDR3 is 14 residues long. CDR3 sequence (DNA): TGTGCCACTCGGACTAGCGGGAGGTACAATGAGCAGTTCTTC. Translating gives CATRTSGRYNEQFF.

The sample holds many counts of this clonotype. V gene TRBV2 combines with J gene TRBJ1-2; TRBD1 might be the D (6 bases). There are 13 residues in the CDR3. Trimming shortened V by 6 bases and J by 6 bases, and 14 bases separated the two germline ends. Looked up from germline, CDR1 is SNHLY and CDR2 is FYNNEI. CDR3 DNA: TGTGCCAGCAGACATGACAGGTTCCATGGCTACACCTTC. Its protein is CASRHDRFHGYTF.

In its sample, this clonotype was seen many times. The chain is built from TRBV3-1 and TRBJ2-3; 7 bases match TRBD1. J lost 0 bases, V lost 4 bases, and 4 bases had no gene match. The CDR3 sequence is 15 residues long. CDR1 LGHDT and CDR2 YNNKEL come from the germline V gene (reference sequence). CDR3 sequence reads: CASSPWDRSTDTQYF. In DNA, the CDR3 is TGTGCCAGCAGCCCCTGGGACAGAAGCACAGATACGCAGTATTTT.

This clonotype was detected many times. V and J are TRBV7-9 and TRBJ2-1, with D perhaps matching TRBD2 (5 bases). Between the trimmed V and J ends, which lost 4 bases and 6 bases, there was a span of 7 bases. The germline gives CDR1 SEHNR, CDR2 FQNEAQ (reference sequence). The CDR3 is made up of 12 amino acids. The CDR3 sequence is CASSSGLNEQFF. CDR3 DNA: TGTGCCAGCAGCTCCGGACTCAATGAGCAGTTCTTC.

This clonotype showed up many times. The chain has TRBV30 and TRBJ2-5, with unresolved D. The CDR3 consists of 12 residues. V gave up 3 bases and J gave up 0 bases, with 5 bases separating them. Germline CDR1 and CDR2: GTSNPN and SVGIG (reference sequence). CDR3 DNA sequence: TGTGCCTGGAGCCAAAACCAAGAGACCCAGTACTTC. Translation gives CAWSQNQETQYF.

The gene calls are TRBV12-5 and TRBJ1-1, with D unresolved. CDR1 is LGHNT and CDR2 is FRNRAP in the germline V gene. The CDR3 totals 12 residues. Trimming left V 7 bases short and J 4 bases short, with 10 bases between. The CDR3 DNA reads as TGTGCTAGTGCCTTCGACATCACTGAAGCTTTCTTT. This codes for CASAFDITEAFF. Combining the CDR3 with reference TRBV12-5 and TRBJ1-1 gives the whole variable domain DARVTQTPRHKVTEMGQEVTMRCQPILGHNTVFWYRQTMMQGLELLAYFRNRAPLDDSGMPKDRFSAEMPDATLATLKIQPSEPRDSAVYFCASAFDITEAFFGQGTRLTVV.